The clone carrying this T cell receptor (beta chain) has ten or more counts. The antigen remains unidentified. This record belongs to a study of response to subunit inactivated influenza vaccine. Each CDR3 protein gets one entry after TCRdb re-called the RT-PCR reads with MiXCR. Of 750,000 to 850,000 distinct CDR3 sequences detected, approximately 18% appear once; the ten largest clones hold approximately 11%. Findings and limits, study-wide: Each seasonal influenza vaccination, the authors suggested, recruits few new T cells.

The V end lost 8 bases, the J end lost 9 bases, and 20 bases lay between the germline ends. There are 13 residues in the CDR3. Per the germline V gene, CDR1 is SQVTM and CDR2 is ANQGSEA. The V call is TRBV29-1, the J call TRBJ2-1; D may be TRBD1 (6 bases). The origin of this receptor is a man aged 45 to 65 who received an inactivated influenza vaccine. The sequencing used PBMCs from blood, collected more than 4 days after vaccination. CDR3 residues: CSTLPVRGGEQFF. The CDR3 DNA is TGCAGCACTCTCCCCGTCCGAGGGGGTGAGCAGTTCTTC.